The 26 T cell receptor beta chains given below trace back to one sample, sequenced in a study of T cells in Graves' hyperthyroidism and ophthalmopathy. There were TCR beta CDR3 regions amplified from RNA transcripts. During a first-round RT-PCR of the TCR CDR3, the HTBI primer set was used. TCRdb re-derived calls from the multiplex PCR reads in MiXCR, one entry per CDR3 protein. The table has 500,000 to 750,000 distinct CDR3 sequences, roughly 50% seen once. Input material: peripheral blood or thyroid tissue (not recorded which). Every receptor here comes from a woman aged 18-29 years with Graves' hyperthyroidism.

This clonotype came up many times. The chain links TRBV20-1 to TRBJ1-1; a weak D match, TRBD1 (5 bases). The CDR3 runs to 12 residues. V dropped 6 bases and J dropped 7 bases, with 15 bases sitting between them. Germline CDR1 reads DFQATT; CDR2 reads SNEGSKA (reference sequence). CDR3 amino acids: CSAGRDAFEAFF. Written as DNA, the CDR3 is TGCAGTGCCGGCCGGGACGCCTTTGAAGCTTTCTTT.

This clonotype has ten or more counts. The chain is built from TRBV7-6 and TRBJ2-2; no definite D call. Deletions cut 5 bases from V and 6 bases from J, with 10 bases between. Germline loops: CDR1 SGHVS, CDR2 FNYEAQ. This CDR3 has 13 amino acids. As DNA, the CDR3 is TGTGCCAGCAGCCCGGACCCCGCCGGGGAGCTGTTTTTT. This encodes CASSPDPAGELFF.

The V gene is TRBV24-1, the J gene TRBJ2-5; no definite D call. The V and J ends lost 3 bases and 11 bases respectively, with 12 bases between them. Per germline, CDR1 KGHDR and CDR2 SFDVKD. The CDR3 consists of 12 residues. The CDR3 DNA reads as TGTGCCACCAGTGATGGAACTAATCCTCAGTACTTC. As protein: CATSDGTNPQYF.

This clonotype has a count of ten or more. The chain carries TRBV30 and TRBJ1-6; D remains unclear. Trimming shortened V by 3 bases and J by 5 bases, and 2 bases separated the two germline ends. Germline V CDR1 and CDR2: GTSNPN, SVGIG (reference sequence). There are 11 residues in the CDR3. The CDR3 DNA sequence: TGTGCCTGGAGGGATAATTCACCCCTCCACTTT. Residues: CAWRDNSPLHF.

This clonotype was recorded many times. Here the CDR3 DNA reads TGTGCCAGCAGCTTAGACTTCGACGAGAGCTACGAGCAGTACTTC. Protein product: CASSLDFDESYEQYF. The V call is TRBV7-9, the J call TRBJ2-7; D is undetermined. CDR1 and CDR2 (germline): SEHNR, FQNEAQ (reference sequence). Trimming shortened V by 1 base and J by 3 bases, and 13 bases separated the two germline ends. The CDR3 consists of 15 residues.

The J gene is TRBJ2-1, the V gene TRBV10-1; TRBD1 might be the D (6 bases). The germline gives CDR1 WNHNN, CDR2 SYGVQD (reference sequence). The CDR3 sequence is 13 residues long. V lost 0 bases to trimming and J lost 13 bases, with 13 bases between them. The CDR3 nucleotides read TGCGCCAGCAGTGAGTCCTCAACAGGGTTTCAGTTCTTC. As protein: CASSESSTGFQFF.

This chain connects TRBV12-3 or TRBV12-4 to TRBJ1-5, with 9 bases identical to TRBD1. V dropped 4 bases and J dropped 3; count of bases not matched to a gene: 4. The CDR3 loop spans 15 amino acids. CDR3 sequence (DNA): TGTGCCAGCAGTTCTCGGACAGGGGCCAATCAGCCCCAGCATTTT. Its translation is CASSSRTGANQPQHF.

This clonotype was found many times. The chain carries TRBV9 and TRBJ2-7, with TRBD2 matching 9 bases. The germline gives CDR1 SGDLS, CDR2 YYNGEE. This CDR3 is built from 16 residues. Unmatched junction bases numbered 7, after V lost 0 bases and J lost 3 bases. The CDR3 here is CASSVGSSGRVYEQYF. The CDR3 DNA reads as TGTGCCAGCAGCGTAGGGAGTAGCGGGAGAGTCTACGAGCAGTACTTC.

In this sample, this clonotype turned up many times. The chain has TRBV4-2 and TRBJ2-6; maybe TRBD1 (7 bases). CDR1 is LGHNA and CDR2 is YNFKEQ in the germline V gene. Trimming shortened V by 6 bases and J by 4 bases, and 13 bases separated the two germline ends. CDR3 length: 15 residues. CDR3 in DNA: TGTGCCAGCAGGGAGGGGGCTTCCGGGGCCAACGTCCTGACTTTC. As protein: CASREGASGANVLTF.

This clonotype has ten or more counts. The chain links TRBV20-1 to TRBJ1-2; D remains ambiguous. The CDR3 contains 11 residues. CDR1 and CDR2 (germline): DFQATT, SNEGSKA (reference sequence). CDR3 nucleotides: TGCAGCACCCTAAAGGCCTATGGCTACACCTTC. As protein: CSTLKAYGYTF.

This clonotype was detected ten times or more. V is TRBV29-1 and J is TRBJ1-3; TRBD1 might be the D (5 bases). Per the germline V gene, CDR1 is SQVTM and CDR2 is ANQGSEA. V was pared by 2 bases and J by 7 bases, with 12 bases between. CDR3 size: 13 residues. CDR3 nucleotide sequence: TGCAGCGTTGAATACGGGACGGGGAACACCATATATTTT. Protein sequence: CSVEYGTGNTIYF.

The chain carries TRBV28 and TRBJ2-2; 11 positions agree with TRBD2. The CDR3 length is 17 residues. Germline CDR1 MDHEN, CDR2 SYDVKM. The V segment lost 3 bases and the J segment 2 bases; nucleotides outside the gene matches: 5. The CDR3 loop reads CASSFGTSGTNTGELFF. The CDR3 DNA follows: TGTGCCAGCAGTTTCGGGACTAGCGGAACCAACACCGGGGAGCTGTTTTTT.

The rearrangement joins TRBV7-2 to TRBJ1-4; the D is unclear. CDR3 length: 15 amino acids. Germline CDR1 reads SGHTA; CDR2 reads FQGNSA. With 6 bases removed from V and 3 bases from J, the gap between germline ends came to 14 bases. CDR3 region: CASSRLAGSNEKLFF. The CDR3 DNA follows: TGTGCCAGCAGTCGACTAGCGGGGTCTAATGAAAAACTGTTTTTT.

To note about this clonotype: It may be a read error: a sequence one base away is much more abundant. The V gene is TRBV5-6, the J gene TRBJ1-4; D gene ambiguous. This CDR3 comprises 14 residues. V lost 2 bases and J 3 bases, leaving 8 bases between the germline ends. Germline lookup yields CDR1 SGHDT and CDR2 YYEEEE. DNA for the CDR3: TGTGCCAGCAGCTTCGGGGTCTCTAATGAAAAACTGTTTTTT. It translates to CASSFGVSNEKLFF.

This chain uses TRBV6-1 with TRBJ2-5; D is undetermined. The V end was cut by 1 base, the J end by 5 bases, with 14 bases between. The CDR3 totals 15 residues. Germline CDR1 and CDR2: MNHNS and SASEGT. The DNA for the CDR3 is TGTGCCAGCAGTGAAGTGGGGTGGGTGGGGGAGACCCAGTACTTC. Its translation: CASSEVGWVGETQYF.

The rearrangement links TRBV7-9 to TRBJ2-1; D is undetermined. The length of the CDR3 is 11 residues. V lost 5 bases and J lost 10, with 9 bases in between. CDR1 SEHNR and CDR2 FQNEAQ come from the germline V gene (reference sequence). CDR3 nucleotide sequence: TGTGCCAGCAGCCAAGTGAGGGAGCAGTTCTTC. It specifies CASSQVREQFF.

This clonotype was picked up many times. The V and J genes are TRBV24-1 and TRBJ1-5; weak D call: TRBD1 (5 bases). The V gene's germline CDR1 is KGHDR and CDR2 SFDVKD. Trimming pared 4 bases from V and 9 bases from J, leaving 15 bases between. The CDR3 is made up of 14 amino acids. The DNA of the CDR3 is TGTGCCACCAGTGACAGGTCTAGCGGGGCGCCCCAGCATTTT. Its protein product is CATSDRSSGAPQHF.

This clonotype occurred many times. The chain joins TRBV2 to TRBJ1-2, with D unclear. CDR3 length: 15 amino acids. The germline V and J ends were trimmed by 4 bases and 4 bases, with 16 bases remaining between them. Per the germline V gene, CDR1 is SNHLY and CDR2 is FYNNEI. The DNA for the CDR3 is TGTGCCAGCAGTGTTAGTGTGGTCCATAGCTATGGCTACACCTTC. It yields the protein CASSVSVVHSYGYTF. Full variable domain (rest looked up from reference TRBV2 and TRBJ1-2): EPEVTQTPSHQVTQMGQEVILRCVPISNHLYFYWYRQILGQKVEFLVSFYNNEISEKSEIFDDQFSVERPDGSNFTLKIRSTKLEDSAMYFCASSVSVVHSYGYTFGSGTRLTVV.

The chain is built from TRBV6-1 and TRBJ1-5; tentatively, D is TRBD1 (5 bases). There are 15 residues in the CDR3. Germline V gene lookup returns CDR1 MNHNS and CDR2 SASEGT. V was shortened by 6 bases and J by 0 bases, with 12 bases between the two germline ends. The CDR3 here is CASSAAGYSNQPQHF. DNA of the CDR3: TGTGCCAGCAGCGCCGCAGGGTATAGCAATCAGCCCCAGCATTTT.

This clonotype was detected many times. The gene calls are TRBV6-2 or TRBV6-3 and TRBJ2-7; 7 bases are a match to TRBD2. CDR1 is MNHEY and CDR2 is SVGEGT in the germline V gene. Trimming took 4 bases from V and 4 from J; bases not matched to a gene: 10. The CDR3 consists of 15 residues. The DNA of the CDR3 is TGTGCCAGCAGTTCGGAGGGCGGGAGTGGTTACGAGCAGTACTTC. Its protein is CASSSEGGSGYEQYF.

This clonotype has ten or more counts. The chain couples TRBV29-1 to TRBJ2-7, with a possible D match to TRBD1 (6 bases). The germline V gene encodes CDR1 SQVTM and CDR2 ANQGSEA. The CDR3 has 17 amino acids. Trimming took off 5 bases at V and 3 bases at J, with 26 bases between the two ends. The CDR3 loop is CSVIMTGSRLTDYEQYF. In DNA, the CDR3 is TGCAGCGTTATAATGACAGGTAGCCGCTTAACCGACTACGAGCAGTACTTC.

This clonotype came up many times. V is TRBV24-1 and J is TRBJ1-4; D is undetermined. V dropped 4 bases and J dropped 12 bases, with 20 bases sitting between them. The germline CDR1 and CDR2 sequences are KGHDR and SFDVKD. The CDR3 has 15 residues. The chain's CDR3 is CATSDSTLGNLQLFF. The CDR3 DNA reads TGTGCCACCAGTGACTCGACCTTGGGTAACCTGCAACTGTTTTTT.

This clonotype was detected ten times or more. Because the CDR3's place on the DNA is in doubt, the DNA is left out and the CDR3 is given as listed by TCRdb. J is TRBJ2-7 and V is TRBV12-3 or TRBV12-4; the table's TRBD2 call for D was not verified on the DNA. The CDR3 adds up to 12 amino acids, both ends counted. This CDR3 is CASSWASGSIDF.

The chain uses TRBV2 and TRBJ1-5; D remains ambiguous. Trimming cost V 5 bases and J 5 bases, with 16 bases left between them. This CDR3 has 15 residues. The germline CDR1 and CDR2 sequences are SNHLY and FYNNEI. CDR3 loop: CASSSGTLTYQPQHF. As DNA, the CDR3 is TGTGCCAGCAGTAGTGGTACACTTACCTATCAGCCCCAGCATTTT. The variable domain in full, completed from reference TRBV2 and TRBJ1-5, reads EPEVTQTPSHQVTQMGQEVILRCVPISNHLYFYWYRQILGQKVEFLVSFYNNEISEKSEIFDDQFSVERPDGSNFTLKIRSTKLEDSAMYFCASSSGTLTYQPQHFGDGTRLSIL.

This clonotype was counted at least ten times. V gene TRBV7-9 combines with J gene TRBJ2-7; no clear D. The V gene's germline CDR1 is SEHNR and CDR2 FQNEAQ (reference sequence). The CDR3 runs 12 residues. V dropped 4 bases and J dropped 3 bases, with 7 bases sitting between them. The CDR3 DNA reads as TGTGCCAGCAGCTCTCAAAACTACGAGCAGTACTTC. This encodes CASSSQNYEQYF.

This clonotype was observed many times. The V call is TRBV5-8, the J call TRBJ1-2, with 9 nucleotides matching TRBD1. J lost 5 bases, V lost 4 bases, and 6 bases had no gene match. CDR1 and CDR2 from the germline V gene are SGHTS and YDEGEE. The CDR3 consists of 14 residues. CDR3 bases: TGTGCCAGCAGCGCCGGGACAGGGCCATATGGCTACACCTTC. It translates to CASSAGTGPYGYTF.